One sample yielded the 5 T cell receptor beta chains listed below, sequenced in a study of shared clonotypes between healthy human individuals (dated by TCRdb to about 2020). The library relied on the immunoSEQ multiplex PCR assay. TCRdb took over this immuneACCESS table, retaining in-frame rearrangements with V and J assigned. Such tables are incomplete; in checked studies, under half of the missing clones stem from an unresolved V gene, and the remainder is unexplained. The sample data list about 2.4 million clones, and 93% of these were observed just once. The ten largest clones add up to approximately 0.35% of the sample. Sequencing input: naive CD4+ T cells from PBMCs. The cell subset or site label for this specimen denotes: CD45RA+ positively selected. The origin of the receptors is a man in his late teens or twenties in good health. Some clones in this sample may be carry-over from other donors' samples.

The CDR3 coding sequence is TGTGCCAGCAGTTCCTCCAGGGGGCGACTTGAAAAACTGTTTTTT. Encoded protein: CASSSSRGRLEKLFF. The V gene is TRBV6-6, the J gene TRBJ1-4, with 8 positions matching TRBD1. Trimming removed 4 bases from V and 7 bases from J; junction bases left unmatched: 8. Per germline, CDR1 MNHNY and CDR2 SVGAGI (reference sequence). The CDR3 totals 15 residues.

CDR3 in amino acids: CASSDPGHRNEKLFF. DNA of the CDR3: TGTGCCAGCAGTGACCCGGGACACCGGAATGAAAAACTGTTTTTT. This chain links TRBV25-1 with TRBJ1-4; possibly TRBD1 for D (6 bases). The length of the CDR3 is 15 residues. Germline loops: CDR1 MGHDK, CDR2 SYGVNS. The V end was cut by 3 bases, the J end by 5 bases, with 13 bases between.

This chain links TRBV2 with TRBJ2-7, with TRBD1 matching over 9 bases. J lost 1 base, V lost 10 bases, and 8 bases had no gene match. The germline CDR1 and CDR2 sequences are SNHLY and FYNNEI. This CDR3 is built from 14 residues. The CDR3 region has the DNA TGTGCCACCGGCAGACAGGGGGTGTCCTACGAGCAGTACTTC. Translating gives CATGRQGVSYEQYF.

The chain uses TRBV7-8 and TRBJ2-5; 15 positions match TRBD2. Germline trimming cut 5 bases from V and 2 bases from J; bases unmatched to any gene: 3. CDR1 SGHVS and CDR2 FQNEAQ come from the germline V gene. The CDR3 consists of 16 residues. Written as DNA, the CDR3 is TGTGCCAGCAGCCATGGACTAGCGGGAGGGCAAGAGACCCAGTACTTC. Translated, it gives CASSHGLAGGQETQYF.

V is TRBV18 and J is TRBJ2-5, with 8 nucleotides matching TRBD2. This CDR3 has 15 amino acids. The germline CDR1 and CDR2 sequences are KGHSH and LQKENI. With V trimmed by 0 bases and J by 5 bases, 5 bases remained unmatched. CDR3 region: CASSPPSGKWETQYF. The CDR3 DNA follows: TGTGCCAGCTCACCACCTAGCGGGAAATGGGAGACCCAGTACTTC.